Below are 8 T cell receptor beta chains sequenced from a single sample in a study of breast tumors, draining lymph nodes, adjacent tissues. One entry per CDR3 protein results from TCRdb running MiXCR on the multiplex PCR reads. The sample comprises around 16,000 distinct CDR3 sequences, around 49% of which are singletons, and around 17% rests with the top ten. Sequences were obtained from tumor-adjacent breast tissue. The source is a female donor with breast cancer. Some clones in this sample may be carry-over from other donors' samples.

This clonotype has a handful of counts. This CDR3 is missing its conserved last phenylalanine or tryptophan, likely due to a read error. The limits of the CDR3 on the DNA are not certain, so only TCRdb's listed CDR3 is given. The chain links TRBV2 to TRBJ2-1; TRBD2, as called in the table, went unchecked against the DNA. Germline V CDR1 and CDR2: SNHLY, FYNNEI. Counting both end residues, the CDR3 totals 11 amino acids. CDR3 in amino acids: CVHPQGTSPNR.

This chain uses TRBV6-4 with TRBJ2-7, with 9 bases fitting TRBD1. The CDR3 sequence is 12 residues long. Unmatched junction bases numbered 8, after V lost 11 bases and J lost 6 bases. Germline CDR1 and CDR2: MRHNA and SNTAGT. Written as DNA, the CDR3 is TGTGCCGGGACAGGGATCTTCTCCGAGCAGTACTTC. Residues: CAGTGIFSEQYF.

By share of the sample, this clonotype is medium-sized. The rearrangement joins TRBV6-6 to TRBJ1-6; a possible D gene is TRBD1 (6 bases). The CDR3 covers 14 residues. V lost 5 bases and J 6 bases, leaving 11 bases between the germline ends. Germline CDR1 reads MNHNY; CDR2 reads SVGAGI (reference sequence). CDR3 residues: CASSPGTTNSPLHF. In nucleotides, the CDR3 is TGTGCCAGCAGTCCCGGGACAACTAATTCACCCCTCCACTTT.

The sample holds many counts of this clonotype. The chain combines TRBV10-3 with TRBJ1-1; D gene unclear. V lost 0 bases to trimming and J lost 5 bases, with 13 bases between them. The CDR3 has 15 residues. Germline values: CDR1 ENHRY, CDR2 SYGVKD. In nucleotides, the CDR3 is TGTGCCATCAGTGAGTCTACGTCGGCAGAAACTGAAGCTTTCTTT. It translates to CAISESTSAETEAFF.

This chain uses TRBV7-8 with TRBJ2-7, with TRBD1 identical over 10 bases. The CDR3 has 14 amino acids. Germline CDR1 is SGHVS and CDR2 is FQNEAQ. V lost 5 bases to trimming and J lost 4 bases; unmatched junction nucleotides: 5. CDR3 in amino acids: CASSPWGQGYEQYF. CDR3 coding DNA: TGTGCCAGCAGCCCTTGGGGACAGGGGTACGAGCAGTACTTC.

A word on this clonotype: It is unclear where the CDR3 begins or ends on the DNA, so no DNA is shown, and the CDR3 is as TCRdb lists it. The genes are TRBV29-1 and TRBJ1-2. CDR1 is SQVTM and CDR2 is ANQGSEA in the germline V gene. The CDR3 comprises 12 residues, both ends counted. Here the CDR3 reads CSVKDVGSGNTF.

This clonotype has at least ten counts. Relative to the germline gene, one junction end is altered; a read error may explain this. V and J are TRBV5-1 and TRBJ2-5; D might be TRBD2 (6 bases). The CDR3 has 14 residues. Germline V gene data show CDR1 as SGHRS and CDR2 as YFSETQ. The CDR3 DNA reads as TGCGCCAGCAGGGAGGGTGTAGGGCAAGACACCCAGTACTTC. It translates to CASREGVGQDTQYF. Together with reference TRBV5-1 and TRBJ2-5, the CDR3 gives the full variable domain: KAGVTQTPRYLIKTRGQQVTLSCSPISGHRSVSWYQQTPGQGLQFLFEYFSETQRNKGNFPGRFSGRQFSNSRSEMNVSTLELGDSALYLCASREGVGQDTQYFGPGTRLLVL.

The rearrangement joins TRBV20-1 to TRBJ2-5, with D tentatively TRBD1 or TRBD2 (6 bases each). The CDR3 is 12 amino acids. Trimming left V 6 bases short and J 5 bases short, with 13 bases between. Germline values: CDR1 DFQATT, CDR2 SNEGSKA (reference sequence). As DNA, the CDR3 is TGCAGTGCGGACAGAGGGGGGGAGACCCAGTACTTC. Translated: CSADRGGETQYF.